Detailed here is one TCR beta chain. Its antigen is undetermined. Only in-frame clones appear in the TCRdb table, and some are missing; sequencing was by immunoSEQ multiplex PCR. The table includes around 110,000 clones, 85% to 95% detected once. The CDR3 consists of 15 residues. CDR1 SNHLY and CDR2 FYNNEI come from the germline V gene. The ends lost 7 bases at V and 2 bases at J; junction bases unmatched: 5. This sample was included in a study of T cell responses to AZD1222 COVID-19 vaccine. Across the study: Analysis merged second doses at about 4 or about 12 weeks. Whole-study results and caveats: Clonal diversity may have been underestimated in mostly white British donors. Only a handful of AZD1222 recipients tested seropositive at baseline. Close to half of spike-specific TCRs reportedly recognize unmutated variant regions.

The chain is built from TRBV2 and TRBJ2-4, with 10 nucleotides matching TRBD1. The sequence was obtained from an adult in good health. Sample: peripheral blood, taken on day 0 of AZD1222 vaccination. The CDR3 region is CASKRTGGSKNIQYF. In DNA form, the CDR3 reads TGTGCCAGCAAAAGGACAGGGGGATCCAAAAACATTCAGTACTTC.